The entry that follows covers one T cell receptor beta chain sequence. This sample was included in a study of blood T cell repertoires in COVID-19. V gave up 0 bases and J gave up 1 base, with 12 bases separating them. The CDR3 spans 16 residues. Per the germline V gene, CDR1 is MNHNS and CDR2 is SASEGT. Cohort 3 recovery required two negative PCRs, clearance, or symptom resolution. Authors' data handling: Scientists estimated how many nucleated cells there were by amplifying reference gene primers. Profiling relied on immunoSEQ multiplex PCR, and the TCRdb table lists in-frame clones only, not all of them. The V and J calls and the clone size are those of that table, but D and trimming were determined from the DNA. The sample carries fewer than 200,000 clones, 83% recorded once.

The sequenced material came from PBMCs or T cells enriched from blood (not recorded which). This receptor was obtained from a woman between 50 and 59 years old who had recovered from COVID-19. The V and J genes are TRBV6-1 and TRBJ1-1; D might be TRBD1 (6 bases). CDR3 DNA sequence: TGTGCCAGCAGTGAAGCGCATCCAGGGGCGAACACTGAAGCTTTCTTT. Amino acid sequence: CASSEAHPGANTEAFF.